Following are 19 T cell receptor beta chains from one sample sequenced in a study of cytomegalovirus exposure and HLA in healthy donors. In the PCR, 60 Vbeta and 13 Jbeta primers were used. Method: immunoSEQ multiplex PCR; TCRdb's copy keeps in-frame clones and lacks some. The table lists over 150,000 clones, approximately 81% of them singletons. The sequencing sample was made of PBMCs. These receptors were collected from a male donor in good health and CMV-seronegative.

This clone was detected only once. No conserved phenylalanine or tryptophan is present at the end of the CDR3, so a read error is the likely explanation. Because the CDR3's place on the DNA is in doubt, the DNA is left out and the CDR3 is given as listed by TCRdb. The gene calls are TRBV7-2 and TRBJ1-6; the table's D call of TRBD1 was not tested on the DNA. The V gene's germline CDR1 is SGHTA and CDR2 FQGNSA. The CDR3 length equals 11 residues, ends included. CDR3 residues: CASSQPGQGQI.

This chain's CDR3 is CASSPGLAGGIYEQYF. The CDR3 nucleotides read TGTGCCAGCAGCCCGGGACTAGCGGGAGGAATCTACGAGCAGTACTTC. The chain employs TRBV7-2 and TRBJ2-7; 15 bases fit TRBD2. Per germline, CDR1 SGHTA and CDR2 FQGNSA. With V trimmed by 5 bases and J by 3 bases, 5 bases remained unmatched. The length of the CDR3 is 16 residues.

The CDR3 nucleotides read TGCGCCAGCAGCCCCGAGCCAGGGCTGAGCGGGGAGCTGTTTTTT. Protein product: CASSPEPGLSGELFF. The chain combines TRBV4-3 with TRBJ2-2; D is possibly TRBD1 (5 bases). Germline loops: CDR1 LGHNA, CDR2 YSLEER. Trimming shortened V by 4 bases and J by 7 bases, and 16 bases separated the two germline ends. The length of the CDR3 is 15 residues.

This clone appeared once. The chain uses TRBV4-2 and TRBJ2-1; D might be TRBD1 (6 bases). The CDR3 has 15 amino acids. Trimming removed 1 base from V and 4 bases from J, with 11 bases in between. Germline V gives CDR1 LGHNA, CDR2 YNFKEQ. CDR3 sequence reads: CASSQVDRSYNEQFF. Here the CDR3 DNA reads TGTGCCAGCAGCCAAGTGGACAGATCTTACAATGAGCAGTTCTTC.

The chain is built from TRBV19 and TRBJ1-2, with D perhaps matching TRBD1 (6 bases). V was pared by 2 bases and J by 7 bases, with 14 bases between. The CDR3 loop spans 14 amino acids. In germline, CDR1 is LNHDA, CDR2 SQIVND (reference sequence). CDR3 sequence (DNA): TGTGCCAGTAGTATACGAGGCAGGGGTGTTGGCTACACCTTC. It codes for CASSIRGRGVGYTF. The variable domain in full, with the rest retrieved from reference TRBV19 and TRBJ1-2, is DGGITQSPKYLFRKEGQNVTLSCEQNLNHDAMYWYRQDPGQGLRLIYYSQIVNDFQKGDIAEGYSVSREKKESFPLTVTSAQKNPTAFYLCASSIRGRGVGYTFGSGTRLTVV.

This chain connects TRBV28 to TRBJ2-5; D remains ambiguous. CDR1 is MDHEN, CDR2 SYDVKM, per germline. Trimming stripped 4 bases from V and 3 bases from J, with 3 bases between. The CDR3 is made up of 11 amino acids. CDR3 in DNA: TGTGCCAGCAGTTCGGAAGAGACCCAGTACTTC. Translation gives CASSSEETQYF.

The CDR3, as DNA: TGCAGCGGGGGGACAGGGATACCTGGAAACACCATATATTTT. Its translation: CSGGTGIPGNTIYF. The rearrangement links TRBV29-1 to TRBJ1-3; 9 nucleotides match TRBD1. J gave up 2 bases and V 7 bases, and 6 bases lay outside the gene matches. Germline lookup yields CDR1 SQVTM and CDR2 ANQGSEA. The CDR3 has 14 residues.

Here the CDR3 reads CSVLAGVGTDTQYF. Here the CDR3 DNA reads TGCAGCGTTCTAGCGGGAGTGGGCACAGATACGCAGTATTTT. The chain has TRBV29-1 and TRBJ2-3; TRBD2 agrees at 10 bases. This CDR3 spans 14 amino acids. Germline trimming cut 5 bases from V and 1 base from J; bases unmatched to any gene: 3. Germline-derived CDR1 and CDR2 are SQVTM and ANQGSEA.

J is TRBJ1-3 and V is TRBV10-3; TRBD1 aligns across 11 bases. This CDR3 has 16 amino acids. CDR1 ENHRY and CDR2 SYGVKD come from the germline V gene. Losses at the gene ends were 6 bases for V and 3 bases for J; bases not matched to a gene: 7. The CDR3 DNA follows: TGTGCCATCAGACCGGGACAGGGGGTTAATGGAAACACCATATATTTT. Its protein product is CAIRPGQGVNGNTIYF.

This sequence joins TRBV5-8 and TRBJ2-1, with a possible D match to TRBD1 (6 bases). The V gene lost 0 bases and the J gene lost 5 bases, with 18 bases spanning the gap. Germline V gene data show CDR1 as SGHTS and CDR2 as YDEGEE. The CDR3 length is 17 residues. The CDR3 is CASSLVHRASSHNEQFF. The CDR3 DNA is TGTGCCAGCAGCTTGGTTCACAGGGCATCCTCACACAATGAGCAGTTCTTC.

A few counts support this clone. V gene TRBV10-3 combines with J gene TRBJ2-5; 10 nucleotides align to TRBD1. The CDR3 has 14 amino acids. Trimming removed 5 bases from V and 5 bases from J; junction bases left unmatched: 5. Germline V gives CDR1 ENHRY, CDR2 SYGVKD. The CDR3 DNA is TGTGCCATCAGTATAGGACAGGGGGTTGAGACCCAGTACTTC. The encoded protein is CAISIGQGVETQYF.

Points on this clone: Other DNA sequences in this sample translate to the same CDR3. The V call is TRBV7-6, the J call TRBJ2-5; no firm D call. Trimming stripped 1 base from V and 3 bases from J, with 6 bases between. This CDR3 is built from 13 residues. Germline CDR1 reads SGHVS; CDR2 reads FNYEAQ. For the CDR3, the DNA is TGTGCCAGCAGCTTAGACAGAGAAGAGACCCAGTACTTC. It specifies CASSLDREETQYF.

The chain carries TRBV19 and TRBJ1-5, with D possibly TRBD1 on 5 matching bases. The V end was cut by 5 bases, the J end by 7 bases, with 15 bases between. Germline V lookup: CDR1 LNHDA, CDR2 SQIVND (reference sequence). This CDR3 spans 14 amino acids. CDR3 bases: TGTGCCAGTAGTTTCCCAGGTCGACAGCAGCCCCAGCATTTT. Translating it yields CASSFPGRQQPQHF.

This clone was recorded a few times. The CDR3 sequence is CASSLGQKETQYF. CDR3 nucleotide sequence: TGCGCCAGCAGCTTGGGACAGAAAGAGACCCAGTACTTC. The chain has TRBV5-1 and TRBJ2-5; tentatively, D is TRBD1 (5 bases). Germline V lookup: CDR1 SGHRS, CDR2 YFSETQ. Trimming removed 0 bases from V and 3 bases from J, with 6 bases in between. The CDR3 sequence is 13 residues long. Full variable domain (missing parts from reference TRBV5-1 and TRBJ2-5): KAGVTQTPRYLIKTRGQQVTLSCSPISGHRSVSWYQQTPGQGLQFLFEYFSETQRNKGNFPGRFSGRQFSNSRSEMNVSTLELGDSALYLCASSLGQKETQYFGPGTRLLVL.

This clone was observed a few times. The V gene is TRBV29-1, the J gene TRBJ1-1; a weak D match, TRBD1 (5 bases). With 6 bases removed from V and 2 bases from J, the gap between germline ends came to 13 bases. The CDR3 has 13 residues. Per germline, CDR1 SQVTM and CDR2 ANQGSEA. The CDR3: CSVLRTRNTEAFF. The CDR3 DNA is TGCAGCGTCCTACGGACAAGAAACACTGAAGCTTTCTTT. Using reference TRBV29-1 and TRBJ1-1 for the parts outside the CDR3, the full variable domain is SAVISQKPSRDICQRGTSLTIQCQVDSQVTMMFWYRQQPGQSLTLIATANQGSEATYESGFVIDKFPISRPNLTFSTLTVSNMSPEDSSIYLCSVLRTRNTEAFFGQGTRLTVV.

The rearrangement uses TRBV9 and TRBJ2-5; unclear D gene. Germline values: CDR1 SGDLS, CDR2 YYNGEE. V lost 4 bases and J 5 bases, leaving 12 bases between the germline ends. This CDR3 comprises 13 residues. CDR3 region: CASSPLDPETQYF. The CDR3 DNA reads TGTGCCAGCAGCCCCTTAGATCCCGAGACCCAGTACTTC.

This clone was counted once. This chain uses TRBV28 with TRBJ2-2; D not certain. The CDR3 sequence is 16 residues long. V dropped 5 bases and J dropped 4 bases, with 17 bases sitting between them. CDR1 is MDHEN, CDR2 SYDVKM, per germline. The DNA for the CDR3 is TGTGCCAGCAGTCCCTCGGTAGTTTTGCCCACCGGGGAGCTGTTTTTT. Residues: CASSPSVVLPTGELFF.

The V and J genes are TRBV6-5 and TRBJ1-1, with 9 bases aligning to TRBD1. Unmatched junction bases numbered 3, after V lost 6 bases and J lost 1 base. Germline-derived CDR1 and CDR2 are MNHEY and SVGAGI. The CDR3 runs 14 residues. CDR3 in DNA: TGTGCCAGCAGCAAGACAGGGGGGAACACTGAAGCTTTCTTT. Encoded protein: CASSKTGGNTEAFF.

The chain joins TRBV21-1 to TRBJ2-3; TRBD1 is taken as the D call from the table, unchecked against the DNA. TRBV21-1 is noted as a pseudogene. The CDR3 contains 16 residues. CDR3 sequence (DNA): TGTGCCAGCAGCAAAGCTGTGCAGGGACACACAGATACGCAGTATTTT. Translation gives CASSKAVQGHTDTQYF.